The clone carrying this TCR beta chain was recorded a few times. Its antigen is unknown. The germline CDR1 and CDR2 sequences are MNHNS and SASEGT. The V and J ends lost 7 bases and 0 bases, in that order; junction bases with no gene match: 13. This CDR3 spans 18 amino acids. This specimen comes from a study of T-cell memory formation after mild COVID-19. Whole-study context: In these data, TCR clusters were largely donor specific.

With constant-segment primers, 5'RACE yielded cDNA libraries of TCR alpha and TCR beta that carried sample barcodes and UMIs. From the 5' RACE reads, TCRdb called clonotypes with MiXCR, one entry per CDR3 protein. This repertoire shows about 400,000 distinct CDR3 sequences, approximately 15% found once; its top ten account for around a fifth. Study-level points and caveats: CD4+ clones that contracted lay mainly in CM and EM; CD8+ ones lay in EMRA. Memory from before infection featured some responding clones, which suggests cross-reactive memory joined.

This clonotype was obtained from a man aged 18 to 30 who had mild COVID-19 (a few samples of this study predate the infection). Cell type and time point are not known. This chain uses TRBV6-1 with TRBJ2-2, with 8 bases lining up with TRBD2. Sequences were obtained from PBMCs or a T cell subset sorted from them (not recorded which). The CDR3 loop is CASKDPGLGLPNTGELFF. The CDR3 bases are TGTGCCAGCAAAGATCCGGGACTAGGCCTGCCGAACACCGGGGAGCTGTTTTTT.